These 32 T cell receptor beta chains originate from one sample sequenced in a study of T-cell memory formation after mild COVID-19. TCRdb reprocessed the 5' RACE reads with MiXCR, giving one entry per CDR3 protein. The table includes some 300,000 distinct CDR3 sequences, approximately 22% detected once. The specimen was PBMCs or a T cell subset sorted from them (not recorded which). The source of these receptors is a man aged 18 to 30 who had mild COVID-19 (a few samples of this study predate the infection). Cell type and time point are not known.

The chain is built from TRBV29-1 and TRBJ1-1, with D perhaps TRBD1 (6 bases). Trimming cost V 6 bases and J 11 bases, with 16 bases left between them. In germline, CDR1 is SQVTM, CDR2 ANQGSEA. There are 11 residues in the CDR3. CDR3 sequence (DNA): TGCAGCGTGGCCCAAGGGGGTAGGGCTTTCTTT. As protein: CSVAQGGRAFF.

The table lists this clonotype with a few counts. The genes are TRBV5-6 and TRBJ2-1; 7 nucleotides align to TRBD2. This CDR3 region has 15 residues. J was trimmed by 5 bases and V by 4 bases; bases with no gene match: 9. The germline gives CDR1 SGHDT, CDR2 YYEEEE. The CDR3, as DNA: TGTGCCAGCAGCCCCGGGACGGGAGGTAACAATGAGCAGTTCTTC. It is translated as CASSPGTGGNNEQFF.

This clonotype has more than one count but fewer than ten. V is TRBV5-1 and J is TRBJ1-4; 9 bases map to TRBD1. V lost 0 bases and J lost 0; bases outside the gene matches: 3. Per the germline V gene, CDR1 is SGHRS and CDR2 is YFSETQ. The CDR3 runs to 17 residues. The CDR3 region has the DNA TGCGCCAGCAGCTTGGGAACAGGGGGCGCAACTAATGAAAAACTGTTTTTT. The encoded protein is CASSLGTGGATNEKLFF.

The chain uses TRBV3-1 and TRBJ1-2; D is uncertain. Trimming removed 5 bases at V and 1 base at J, with 14 bases between. Germline V gene lookup returns CDR1 LGHDT and CDR2 YNNKEL (reference sequence). This CDR3 spans 15 amino acids. CDR3 DNA: TGTGCCAGCAGCTGGGGAGGGATAATTAACTATGGCTACACCTTC. It translates to CASSWGGIINYGYTF.

The genes are TRBV6-2 or TRBV6-3 and TRBJ1-3; maybe TRBD1 (5 bases). CDR3 length: 15 amino acids. Trimming removed 8 bases at V and 0 bases at J, with 14 bases between. Per germline, CDR1 MNHEY and CDR2 SVGEGT. The CDR3 DNA sequence: TGTGCCAGCGGACCTGGGGGAAGCTCTGGAAACACCATATATTTT. Translating gives CASGPGGSSGNTIYF.

The chain links TRBV4-1 to TRBJ1-5; D is possibly TRBD1 (5 bases). Per germline, CDR1 MGHRA and CDR2 YSYEKL. CDR3 length: 16 amino acids. V was cut by 1 base and J by 0 bases, with 10 bases left in between. DNA for the CDR3: TGCGCCAGCAGCCAAGCGGCAGGGTATAGCAATCAGCCCCAGCATTTT. Translation: CASSQAAGYSNQPQHF.

This clonotype occurred a few times. The chain employs TRBV7-9 and TRBJ2-3; a possible D gene is TRBD2 (5 bases). The CDR3 runs 15 residues. CDR1 SEHNR and CDR2 FQNEAQ come from the germline V gene (reference sequence). V was pared by 5 bases and J by 0 bases, with 12 bases between. The CDR3 DNA sequence: TGTGCCAGCAGCGAGCGGTGGGAAAGCACAGATACGCAGTATTTT. Translation: CASSERWESTDTQYF. The full variable domain, its missing parts supplied by reference TRBV7-9 and TRBJ2-3, is DTGVSQNPRHKITKRGQNVTFRCDPISEHNRLYWYRQTLGQGPEFLTYFQNEAQLEKSRLLSDRFSAERPKGSFSTLEIQRTEQGDSAMYLCASSERWESTDTQYFGPGTRLTVL.

The chain couples TRBV6-5 to TRBJ1-4; D possibly corresponds to TRBD1 (6 bases). The CDR3 extends over 16 amino acids. CDR1 and CDR2 (germline): MNHEY, SVGAGI. With 5 bases removed from V and 5 bases from J, the gap between germline ends came to 18 bases. CDR3 DNA sequence: TGTGCCAGCAGTACAATTGGCGGGACAAGAAATGAAAAACTGTTTTTT. It encodes CASSTIGGTRNEKLFF.

The chain couples TRBV15 to TRBJ1-1; no clear D. Deletions cut 0 bases from V and 1 base from J, with 6 bases between. The CDR3 has 14 residues. The germline V gene has CDR1 LNHNV and CDR2 YYDKDF (reference sequence). CDR3 loop: CATSRDYRNTEAFF. CDR3 DNA: TGTGCCACCAGCAGAGATTACAGGAACACTGAAGCTTTCTTT.

This clonotype was detected many times. The rearrangement uses TRBV7-2 and TRBJ1-4, with D maybe TRBD1 (5 bases). The V end was cut by 5 bases, the J end by 7 bases, with 20 bases between. The CDR3 contains 16 residues. Germline CDR1 SGHTA, CDR2 FQGNSA. For the CDR3, the DNA is TGTGCCAGCAGCATCCGGGGGAAAGGATCCGGTGAAAAACTGTTTTTT. Translating gives CASSIRGKGSGEKLFF.

The chain combines TRBV7-9 with TRBJ1-1; D is unclear. The length of the CDR3 is 12 residues. The V and J ends lost 8 bases and 4 bases respectively, with 11 bases between them. The germline CDR1 and CDR2 sequences are SEHNR and FQNEAQ (reference sequence). Here the CDR3 DNA reads TGTGCCAGCGACCTAGGGAGCACTGAAGCTTTCTTT. This gives the protein CASDLGSTEAFF.

Comments on this clonotype: A much larger clonotype is one base distant, so this may be a read error. This chain links TRBV7-2 with TRBJ2-2, with D maybe TRBD1 (7 bases). The V gene's germline CDR1 is SGHTA and CDR2 FQGNSA. The CDR3 is 15 amino acids. In DNA form, the CDR3 reads TGTGCCAGCAGGGAACAGGGGACGGGCACCGGGGGGCTGTTTTTT. This codes for CASREQGTGTGGLFF.

The gene calls are TRBV12-3 or TRBV12-4 and TRBJ2-3, with a possible D match to TRBD1 (5 bases). Trimming removed 3 bases at V and 3 bases at J, with 10 bases between. This CDR3 has 14 amino acids. The CDR3 bases are TGTGCCAGCAGTTTTGCCAGGGTGACAGATACGCAGTATTTT. Encoded protein: CASSFARVTDTQYF.

This clonotype was counted only a few times. The rearrangement links TRBV20-1 to TRBJ2-5; D may be TRBD1 or TRBD2 (5 bases each). Germline CDR1 and CDR2: DFQATT and SNEGSKA (reference sequence). The CDR3 runs 12 residues. Trimming pared 5 bases from V and 2 bases from J, leaving 9 bases between. CDR3 DNA sequence: TGCAGTGCTTTCGGGGCTCAAGAGACCCAGTACTTC. It specifies CSAFGAQETQYF.

This clonotype has just one count. The rearrangement links TRBV6-6 to TRBJ2-3; TRBD2 matches at 10 bases. This CDR3 has 18 residues. Germline CDR1 is MNHNY and CDR2 is SVGAGI (reference sequence). V gave up 7 bases and J gave up 0 bases; unmatched junction bases: 13. CDR3 protein: CASIKTSGLTPSTDTQYF. DNA of the CDR3: TGTGCCAGCATCAAGACTAGCGGGCTAACTCCTAGCACAGATACGCAGTATTTT.

The sample holds a few counts of this clonotype. V gene TRBV2 combines with J gene TRBJ1-4; D not resolved. The CDR3 runs to 14 residues. V was trimmed by 6 bases and J by 7 bases, leaving 15 bases between them. Looked up from germline, CDR1 is SNHLY and CDR2 is FYNNEI. CDR3 loop: CASSKAAGREKLFF. Written as DNA, the CDR3 is TGTGCCAGCAGCAAAGCGGCAGGACGTGAAAAACTGTTTTTT.

This clonotype occurred a few times. The rearrangement links TRBV6-5 to TRBJ2-1; 8 bases map to TRBD1. V was clipped by 4 bases and J by 8 bases; unmatched bases: 10. CDR1 and CDR2 from the germline V gene are MNHEY and SVGAGI. The CDR3 extends over 15 amino acids. CDR3 residues: CASSLGQGAAYEQFF. CDR3 in DNA: TGTGCCAGCAGTTTGGGCCAGGGGGCGGCTTATGAGCAGTTCTTC.

This clonotype was seen more than once but under ten times. V is TRBV5-5 and J is TRBJ2-3, with D possibly TRBD1 on 6 matching bases. V shed 3 bases and J shed 6 bases, with 11 bases lying between them. There are 13 residues in the CDR3. Germline values: CDR1 SGHKS, CDR2 YYEKEE (reference sequence). The CDR3 sequence is CASSSGDTDTQYF. In DNA, the CDR3 is TGTGCCAGCAGCTCCGGGGACACCGATACGCAGTATTTT.

The chain links TRBV28 to TRBJ2-1; 14 nucleotides align to TRBD2. CDR3 length: 14 residues. V lost 9 bases and J lost 7; bases outside the gene matches: 5. Germline V lookup: CDR1 MDHEN, CDR2 SYDVKM. The CDR3 loop reads CASVTSGGANEQFF. The CDR3 DNA reads TGTGCCAGTGTGACTAGCGGGGGGGCGAATGAGCAGTTCTTC.

The V call is TRBV30, the J call TRBJ1-1; D possibly corresponds to TRBD1 (5 bases). The CDR3 is 13 residues long. Germline CDR1 is GTSNPN and CDR2 is SVGIG (reference sequence). Trimming cost V 0 bases and J 6 bases, with 11 bases left between them. This CDR3 is CAWSVSGYAEAFF. DNA of the CDR3: TGTGCCTGGAGTGTATCAGGGTACGCTGAAGCTTTCTTT.

This clonotype was counted many times. The rearrangement joins TRBV5-8 to TRBJ2-1, with 7 nucleotides matching TRBD2. Per the germline V gene, CDR1 is SGHTS and CDR2 is YDEGEE. The V segment lost 1 base and the J segment 0 bases; nucleotides outside the gene matches: 1. The CDR3 consists of 15 residues. The CDR3 protein is CASSLSGASYNEQFF. For the CDR3, the DNA is TGTGCCAGCAGCTTGAGCGGGGCCTCCTACAATGAGCAGTTCTTC.

This chain connects TRBV7-2 to TRBJ2-4; TRBD1 is a possible D gene (6 bases). This CDR3 has 16 residues. Germline-derived CDR1 and CDR2 are SGHTA and FQGNSA. The V end was cut by 5 bases, the J end by 4 bases, with 18 bases between. The CDR3 sequence: CASSPLRDRTKNIQYF. The CDR3 coding sequence is TGTGCCAGCAGCCCCCTCCGCGACAGGACGAAAAACATTCAGTACTTC.

The rearrangement uses TRBV29-1 and TRBJ2-3; maybe TRBD1 (6 bases). The germline gives CDR1 SQVTM, CDR2 ANQGSEA. This CDR3 spans 11 amino acids. The CDR3 is CSHRDGGTQYF. CDR3 sequence (DNA): TGCAGTCACAGGGATGGGGGCACGCAGTATTTT.

The chain combines TRBV5-1 with TRBJ1-6; D is possibly TRBD1 (6 bases). Trimming removed 0 bases from V and 10 bases from J, with 14 bases in between. Germline V gives CDR1 SGHRS, CDR2 YFSETQ. This CDR3 contains 15 residues. The CDR3 here is CASSLAEYRVSPLHF. DNA for the CDR3: TGCGCCAGCAGCTTGGCCGAATACAGGGTCTCACCCCTCCACTTT.

This clonotype appeared a few times. The chain couples TRBV20-1 to TRBJ2-5; 9 bases align to TRBD1. Germline CDR1 and CDR2: DFQATT and SNEGSKA (reference sequence). Trimming cost V 5 bases and J 5 bases; bases outside gene matches: 9. This CDR3 has 14 amino acids. CDR3: CSALNTGGRETQYF. CDR3 bases: TGCAGTGCTTTAAACACAGGGGGCCGGGAGACCCAGTACTTC.

This clonotype was counted only a few times. The rearrangement uses TRBV20-1 and TRBJ1-2; D might be TRBD1 (5 bases). Germline V gene lookup returns CDR1 DFQATT and CDR2 SNEGSKA (reference sequence). V gave up 5 bases and J gave up 4 bases, with 14 bases separating them. The CDR3 loop spans 13 amino acids. CDR3 sequence: CSAGGVGAYGYTF. CDR3 coding DNA: TGCAGTGCTGGGGGAGTTGGGGCCTATGGCTACACCTTC.

Only a few counts were recorded for this clonotype. The chain joins TRBV29-1 to TRBJ2-1; possible D gene TRBD1, 7 bases. Germline V gene data show CDR1 as SQVTM and CDR2 as ANQGSEA. This CDR3 has 14 amino acids. Trimming took off 5 bases at V and 4 bases at J, with 15 bases between the two ends. The CDR3 sequence: CSVRARGEYNEQFF. The CDR3 DNA reads TGCAGCGTTAGGGCCAGGGGGGAATACAATGAGCAGTTCTTC.

The rearrangement uses TRBV7-2 and TRBJ1-6; TRBD1 matches 11 bases. Germline CDR1 reads SGHTA; CDR2 reads FQGNSA. CDR3 size: 16 residues. V shed 5 bases, J shed 9 bases, and the junction held 9 bases outside the gene matches. CDR3 amino acids: CASSPDRGRRSSPLHF. The CDR3 DNA follows: TGTGCCAGCAGCCCGGACAGGGGGCGACGGAGTTCACCCCTCCACTTT.

This chain connects TRBV7-3 to TRBJ2-5, with D uncertain. CDR3 length: 15 amino acids. Between the trimmed V and J ends, which lost 5 bases and 4 bases, there was a span of 17 bases. Germline values: CDR1 SGHTA, CDR2 FQGTGA. CDR3 in DNA: TGTGCCAGCAGCGCCAACTTGGAGCGAGGAGAGACCCAGTACTTC. Protein sequence: CASSANLERGETQYF.

This clonotype was seen a handful of times. The V gene is TRBV7-9, the J gene TRBJ1-5; TRBD1 agrees at 7 bases. The germline gives CDR1 SEHNR, CDR2 FQNEAQ (reference sequence). CDR3 length: 16 amino acids. V was pared by 1 base and J by 6 bases, with 9 bases of the junction left unmatched. The CDR3 protein is CASSLGRTTGIQPQHF. The CDR3 coding sequence is TGTGCCAGCAGCTTAGGTCGTACGACAGGGATTCAGCCCCAGCATTTT.

The rearrangement joins TRBV5-1 to TRBJ1-5; D may be TRBD1 (5 bases). Per the germline V gene, CDR1 is SGHRS and CDR2 is YFSETQ. V lost 0 bases and J 10 bases, leaving 11 bases between the germline ends. The CDR3 runs to 13 residues. CDR3 DNA sequence: TGCGCCAGCAGCTTGGTCGGGGCCGAACCCCAGCATTTT. Its protein is CASSLVGAEPQHF.

The V call is TRBV7-9, the J call TRBJ2-1; no clear D gene. With 1 base removed from V and 6 bases from J, the gap between germline ends came to 7 bases. CDR1 and CDR2 from the germline V gene are SEHNR and FQNEAQ (reference sequence). The CDR3 length is 13 residues. This CDR3 reads CASSLVLLNEQFF. In DNA, the CDR3 is TGTGCCAGCAGCTTAGTCCTCCTCAATGAGCAGTTCTTC.